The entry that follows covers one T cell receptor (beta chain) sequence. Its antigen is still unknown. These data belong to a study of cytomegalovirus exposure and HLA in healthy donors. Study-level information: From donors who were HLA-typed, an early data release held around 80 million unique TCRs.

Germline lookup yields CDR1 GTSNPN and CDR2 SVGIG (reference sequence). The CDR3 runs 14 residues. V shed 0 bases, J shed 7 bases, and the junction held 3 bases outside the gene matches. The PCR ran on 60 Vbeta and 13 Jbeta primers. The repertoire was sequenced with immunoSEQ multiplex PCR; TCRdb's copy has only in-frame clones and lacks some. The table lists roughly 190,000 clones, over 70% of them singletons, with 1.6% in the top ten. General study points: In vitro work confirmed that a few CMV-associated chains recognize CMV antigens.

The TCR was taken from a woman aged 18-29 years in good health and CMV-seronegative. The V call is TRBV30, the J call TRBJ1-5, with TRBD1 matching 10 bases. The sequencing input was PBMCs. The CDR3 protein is CAWSVGTGDQPQHF. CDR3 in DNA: TGTGCCTGGAGTGTAGGGACAGGGGACCAGCCCCAGCATTTT.